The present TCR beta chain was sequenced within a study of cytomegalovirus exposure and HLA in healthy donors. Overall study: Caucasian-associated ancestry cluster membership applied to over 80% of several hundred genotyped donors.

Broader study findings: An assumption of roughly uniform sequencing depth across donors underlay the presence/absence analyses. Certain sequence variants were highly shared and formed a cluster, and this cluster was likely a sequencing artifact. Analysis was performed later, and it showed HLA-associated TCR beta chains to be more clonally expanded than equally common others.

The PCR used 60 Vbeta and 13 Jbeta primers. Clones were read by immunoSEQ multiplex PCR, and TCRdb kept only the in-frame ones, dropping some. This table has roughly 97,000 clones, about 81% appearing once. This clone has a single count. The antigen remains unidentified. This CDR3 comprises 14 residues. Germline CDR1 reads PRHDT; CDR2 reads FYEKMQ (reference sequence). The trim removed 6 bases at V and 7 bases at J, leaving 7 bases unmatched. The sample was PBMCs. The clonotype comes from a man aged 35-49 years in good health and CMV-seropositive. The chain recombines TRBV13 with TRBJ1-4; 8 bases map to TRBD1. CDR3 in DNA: TGTGCCAGCAGACAGGGGGGATTAGGTGAAAAACTGTTTTTT. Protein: CASRQGGLGEKLFF.